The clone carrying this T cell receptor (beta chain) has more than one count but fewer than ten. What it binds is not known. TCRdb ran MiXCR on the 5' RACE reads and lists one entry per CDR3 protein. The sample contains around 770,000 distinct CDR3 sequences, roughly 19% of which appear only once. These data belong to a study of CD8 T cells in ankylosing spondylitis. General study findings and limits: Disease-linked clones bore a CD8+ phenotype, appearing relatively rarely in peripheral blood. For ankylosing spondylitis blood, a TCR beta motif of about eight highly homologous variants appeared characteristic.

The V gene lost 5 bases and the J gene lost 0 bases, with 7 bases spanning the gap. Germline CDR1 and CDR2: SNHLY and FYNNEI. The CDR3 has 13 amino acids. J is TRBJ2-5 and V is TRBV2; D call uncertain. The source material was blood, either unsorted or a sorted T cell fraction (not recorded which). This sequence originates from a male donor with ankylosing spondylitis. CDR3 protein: CASSRLYQETQYF. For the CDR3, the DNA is TGTGCCAGCAGTAGACTTTACCAAGAGACCCAGTACTTC.